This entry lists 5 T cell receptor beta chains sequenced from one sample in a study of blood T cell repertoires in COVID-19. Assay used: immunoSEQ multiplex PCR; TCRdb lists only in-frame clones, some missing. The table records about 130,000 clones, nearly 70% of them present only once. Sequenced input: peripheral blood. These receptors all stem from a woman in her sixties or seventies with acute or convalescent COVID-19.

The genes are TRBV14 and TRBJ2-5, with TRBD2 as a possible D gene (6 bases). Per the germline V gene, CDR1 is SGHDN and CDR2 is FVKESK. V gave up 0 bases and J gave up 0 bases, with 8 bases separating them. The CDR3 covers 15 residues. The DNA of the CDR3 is TGTGCCAGCAGCCAAGATAGGGACTACCAAGAGACCCAGTACTTC. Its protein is CASSQDRDYQETQYF.

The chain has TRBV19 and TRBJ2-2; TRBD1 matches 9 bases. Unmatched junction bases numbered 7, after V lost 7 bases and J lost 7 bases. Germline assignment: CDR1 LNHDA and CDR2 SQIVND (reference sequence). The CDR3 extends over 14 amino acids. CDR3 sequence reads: CASTRQGDSGELFF. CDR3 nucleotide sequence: TGTGCCAGTACTCGACAGGGGGATAGCGGGGAGCTGTTTTTT.

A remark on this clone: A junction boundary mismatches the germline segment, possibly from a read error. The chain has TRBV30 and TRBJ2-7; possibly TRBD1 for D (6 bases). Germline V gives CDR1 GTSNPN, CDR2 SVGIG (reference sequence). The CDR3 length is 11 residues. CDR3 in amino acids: CAWSVRTELHF. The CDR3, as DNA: TGTGCCTGGAGTGTACGGACAGAACTTCACTTC.

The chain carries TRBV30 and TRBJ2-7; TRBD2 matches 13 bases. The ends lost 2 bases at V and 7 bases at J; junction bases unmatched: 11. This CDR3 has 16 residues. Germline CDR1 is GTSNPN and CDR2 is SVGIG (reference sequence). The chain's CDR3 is CAWSTPGLAGVGEQYF. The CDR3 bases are TGTGCCTGGAGTACCCCCGGACTAGCGGGAGTTGGTGAGCAGTACTTC.

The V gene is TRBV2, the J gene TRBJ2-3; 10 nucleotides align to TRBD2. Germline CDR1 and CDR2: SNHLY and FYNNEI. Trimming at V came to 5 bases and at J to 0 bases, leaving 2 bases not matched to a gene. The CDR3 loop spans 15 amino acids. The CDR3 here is CASSWTSGSTDTQYF. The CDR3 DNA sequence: TGTGCCAGCAGTTGGACTAGCGGTAGCACAGATACGCAGTATTTT.